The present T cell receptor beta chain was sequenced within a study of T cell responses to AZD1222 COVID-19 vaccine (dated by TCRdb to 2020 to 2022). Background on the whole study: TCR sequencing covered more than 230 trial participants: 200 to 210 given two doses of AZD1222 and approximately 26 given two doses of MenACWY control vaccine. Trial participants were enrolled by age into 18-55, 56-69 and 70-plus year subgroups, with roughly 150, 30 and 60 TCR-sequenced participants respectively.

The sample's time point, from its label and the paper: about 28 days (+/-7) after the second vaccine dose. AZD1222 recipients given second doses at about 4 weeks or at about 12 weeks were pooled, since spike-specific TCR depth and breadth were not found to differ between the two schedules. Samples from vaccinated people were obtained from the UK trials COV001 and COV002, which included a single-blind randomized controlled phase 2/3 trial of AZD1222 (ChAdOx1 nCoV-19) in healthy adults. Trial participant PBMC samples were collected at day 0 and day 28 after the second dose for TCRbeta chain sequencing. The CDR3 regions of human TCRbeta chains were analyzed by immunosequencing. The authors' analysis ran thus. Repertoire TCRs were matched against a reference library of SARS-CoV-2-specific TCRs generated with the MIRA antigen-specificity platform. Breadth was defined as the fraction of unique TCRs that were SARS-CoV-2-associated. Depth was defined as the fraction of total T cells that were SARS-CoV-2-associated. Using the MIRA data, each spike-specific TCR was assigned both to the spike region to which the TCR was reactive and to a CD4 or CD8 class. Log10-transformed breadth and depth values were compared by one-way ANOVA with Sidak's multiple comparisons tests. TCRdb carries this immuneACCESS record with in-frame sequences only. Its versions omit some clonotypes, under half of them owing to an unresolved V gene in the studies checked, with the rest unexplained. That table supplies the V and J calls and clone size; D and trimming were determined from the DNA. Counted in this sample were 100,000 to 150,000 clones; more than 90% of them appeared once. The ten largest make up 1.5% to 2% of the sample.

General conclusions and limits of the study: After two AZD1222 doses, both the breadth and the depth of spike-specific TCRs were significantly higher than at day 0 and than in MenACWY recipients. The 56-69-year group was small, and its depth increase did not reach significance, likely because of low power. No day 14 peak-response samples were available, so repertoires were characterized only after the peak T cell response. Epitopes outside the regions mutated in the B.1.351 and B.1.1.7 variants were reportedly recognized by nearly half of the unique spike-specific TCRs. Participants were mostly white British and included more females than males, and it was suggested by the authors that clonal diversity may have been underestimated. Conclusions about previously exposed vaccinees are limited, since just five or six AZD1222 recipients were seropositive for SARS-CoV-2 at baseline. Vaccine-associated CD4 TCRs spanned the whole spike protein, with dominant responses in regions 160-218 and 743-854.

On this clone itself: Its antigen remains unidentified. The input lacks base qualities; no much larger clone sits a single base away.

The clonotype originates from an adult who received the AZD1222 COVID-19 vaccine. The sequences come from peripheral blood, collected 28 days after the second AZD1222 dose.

In nucleotides, the sequence is TGCAGCGTTGAAGAGGGGGCTGAAGCTTTCTTT. It translates as CSVEEGAEAFF. In this chain, TRBV29-1 is recombined with TRBJ1-1; TRBD1 might be the D gene, on 5 matching bases. The CDR3 sequence holds 11 residues, the cysteine and phenylalanine included. Of all the DNA, just the CDR3 is kept, 33 bases in frame from base 1. According to the germline V gene, CDR1 reads SQVTM and CDR2 reads ANQGSEA. V lost 0 bases and J lost 6 bases; the stretch between them is 5 bases long.